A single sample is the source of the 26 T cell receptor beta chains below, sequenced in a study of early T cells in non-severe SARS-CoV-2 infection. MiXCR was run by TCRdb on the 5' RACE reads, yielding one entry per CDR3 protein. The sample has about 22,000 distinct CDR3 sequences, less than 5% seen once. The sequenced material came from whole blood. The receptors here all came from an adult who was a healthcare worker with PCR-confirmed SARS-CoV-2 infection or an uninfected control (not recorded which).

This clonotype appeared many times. CDR3 sequence (DNA): TGTGCCAGCAGTGCAGGGACAGGGCGCACAGATACGCAGTATTTT. It translates to CASSAGTGRTDTQYF. The chain joins TRBV25-1 to TRBJ2-3, with 9 positions matching TRBD1. This CDR3 comprises 15 residues. The V gene end was trimmed by 4 bases and the J gene end by 1 base; junction bases not matched to a gene: 3. The germline gives CDR1 MGHDK, CDR2 SYGVNS.

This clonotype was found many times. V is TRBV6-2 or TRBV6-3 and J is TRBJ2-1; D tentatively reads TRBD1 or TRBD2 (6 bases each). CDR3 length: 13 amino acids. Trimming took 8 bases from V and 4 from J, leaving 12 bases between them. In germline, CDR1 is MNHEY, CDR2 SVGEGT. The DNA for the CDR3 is TGTGCCAGCCTGGGGGGCGAGTACAATGAGCAGTTCTTC. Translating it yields CASLGGEYNEQFF.

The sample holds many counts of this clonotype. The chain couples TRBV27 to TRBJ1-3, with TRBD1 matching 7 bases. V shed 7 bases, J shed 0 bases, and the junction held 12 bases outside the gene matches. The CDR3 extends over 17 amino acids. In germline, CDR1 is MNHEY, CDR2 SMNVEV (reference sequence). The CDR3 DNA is TGTGCCAGCAAACCCGGGACAGCTTCGAGCTCTGGAAACACCATATATTTT. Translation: CASKPGTASSSGNTIYF.

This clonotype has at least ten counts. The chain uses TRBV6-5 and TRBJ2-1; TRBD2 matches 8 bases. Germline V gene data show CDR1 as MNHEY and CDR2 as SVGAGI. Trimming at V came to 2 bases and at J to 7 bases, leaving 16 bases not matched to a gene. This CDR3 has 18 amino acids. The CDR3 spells CASSYVKSSGGPWNEQFF. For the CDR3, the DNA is TGTGCCAGCAGTTACGTAAAGAGCTCGGGAGGGCCCTGGAATGAGCAGTTCTTC.

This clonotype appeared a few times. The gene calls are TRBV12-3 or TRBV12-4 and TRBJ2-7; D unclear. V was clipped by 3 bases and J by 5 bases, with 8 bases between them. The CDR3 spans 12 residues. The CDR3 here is CASSFGRNEQYF. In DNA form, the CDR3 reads TGTGCCAGCAGTTTCGGACGCAACGAGCAGTACTTC.

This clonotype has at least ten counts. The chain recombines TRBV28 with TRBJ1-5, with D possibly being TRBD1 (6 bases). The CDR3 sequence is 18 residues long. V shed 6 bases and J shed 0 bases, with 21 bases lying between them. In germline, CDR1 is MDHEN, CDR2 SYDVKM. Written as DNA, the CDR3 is TGTGCCAGCAGCCCTCATACAGGTGGGGGCAATAGCAATCAGCCCCAGCATTTT. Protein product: CASSPHTGGGNSNQPQHF. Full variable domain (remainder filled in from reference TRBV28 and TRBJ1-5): DVKVTQSSRYLVKRTGEKVFLECVQDMDHENMFWYRQDPGLGLRLIYFSYDVKMKEKGDIPEGYSVSREKKERFSLILESASTNQTSMYLCASSPHTGGGNSNQPQHFGDGTRLSIL.

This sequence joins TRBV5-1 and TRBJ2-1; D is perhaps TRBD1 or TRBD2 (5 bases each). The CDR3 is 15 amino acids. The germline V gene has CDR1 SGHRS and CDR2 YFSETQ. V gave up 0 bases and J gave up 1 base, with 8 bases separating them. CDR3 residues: CASSLVGESYNEQFF. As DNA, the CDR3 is TGCGCCAGCAGCTTGGTGGGGGAATCCTACAATGAGCAGTTCTTC.

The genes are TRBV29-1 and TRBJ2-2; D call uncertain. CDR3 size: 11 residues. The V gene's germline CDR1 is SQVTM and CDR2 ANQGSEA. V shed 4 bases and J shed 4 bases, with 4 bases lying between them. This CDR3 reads CSVGTTGELFF. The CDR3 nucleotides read TGCAGCGTTGGCACCACCGGGGAGCTGTTTTTT.

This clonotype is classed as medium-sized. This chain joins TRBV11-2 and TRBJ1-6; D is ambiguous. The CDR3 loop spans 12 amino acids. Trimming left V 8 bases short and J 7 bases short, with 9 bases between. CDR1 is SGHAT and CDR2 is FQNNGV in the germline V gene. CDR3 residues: CASSQVNSPLHF. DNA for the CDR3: TGTGCCAGCTCGCAGGTCAATTCACCCCTCCACTTT. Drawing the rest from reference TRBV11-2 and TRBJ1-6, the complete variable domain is EAGVAQSPRYKIIEKRQSVAFWCNPISGHATLYWYQQILGQGPKLLIQFQNNGVVDDSQLPKDRFSAERLKGVDSTLKIQPAKLEDSAVYLCASSQVNSPLHFGNGTRLTVT.

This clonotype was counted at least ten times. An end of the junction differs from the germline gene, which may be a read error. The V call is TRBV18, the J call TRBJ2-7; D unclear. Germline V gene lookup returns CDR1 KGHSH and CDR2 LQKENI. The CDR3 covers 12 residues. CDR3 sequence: CASSLSGEGPDF. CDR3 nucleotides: TGTGCCAGCTCACTATCCGGAGAAGGTCCTGACTTC.

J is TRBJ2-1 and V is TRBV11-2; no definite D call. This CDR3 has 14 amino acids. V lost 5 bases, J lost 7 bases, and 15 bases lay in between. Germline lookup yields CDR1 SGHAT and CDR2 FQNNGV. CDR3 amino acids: CASSPRTGWNEQFF. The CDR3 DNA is TGTGCCAGCAGCCCACGGACGGGTTGGAATGAGCAGTTCTTC.

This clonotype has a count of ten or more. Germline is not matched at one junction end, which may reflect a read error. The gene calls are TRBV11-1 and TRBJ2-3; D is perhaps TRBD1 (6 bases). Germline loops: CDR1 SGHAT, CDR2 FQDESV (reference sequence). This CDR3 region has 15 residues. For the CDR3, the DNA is TGTGCCAGCACCTTAACAGGGTCGCACGTTGATACGCAGTATTTT. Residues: CASTLTGSHVDTQYF.

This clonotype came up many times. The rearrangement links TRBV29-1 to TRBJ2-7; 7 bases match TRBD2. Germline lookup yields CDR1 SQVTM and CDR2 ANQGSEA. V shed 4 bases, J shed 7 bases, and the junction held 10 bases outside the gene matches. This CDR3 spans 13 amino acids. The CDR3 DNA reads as TGCAGCGTTGGCCTAGCGGACGGCTGGGAGCAGTACTTC. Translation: CSVGLADGWEQYF.

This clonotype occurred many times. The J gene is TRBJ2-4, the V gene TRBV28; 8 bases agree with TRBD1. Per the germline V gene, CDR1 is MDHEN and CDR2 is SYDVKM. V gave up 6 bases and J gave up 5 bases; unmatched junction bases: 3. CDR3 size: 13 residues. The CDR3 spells CASSAGGENIQYF. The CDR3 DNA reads TGTGCCAGCAGCGCAGGGGGCGAAAACATTCAGTACTTC.

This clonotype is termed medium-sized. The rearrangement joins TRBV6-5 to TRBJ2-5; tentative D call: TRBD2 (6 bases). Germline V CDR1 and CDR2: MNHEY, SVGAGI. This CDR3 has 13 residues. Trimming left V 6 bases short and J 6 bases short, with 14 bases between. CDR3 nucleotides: TGTGCCAGCAGGGAGGGATTCGGGCAGACCCAGTACTTC. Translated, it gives CASREGFGQTQYF.

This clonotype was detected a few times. The CDR3 DNA sequence: TGCGCCAGCAGTCGTACCGGGACTTTGGAATCACCCCTCCACTTT. Encoded protein: CASSRTGTLESPLHF. The chain employs TRBV23-1 and TRBJ1-6, with a possible D match to TRBD1 (5 bases). TRBV23-1 has ORF status, its function being uncertain. The CDR3 covers 15 residues. V dropped 4 bases and J dropped 10 bases, with 17 bases sitting between them.

The CDR3, as DNA: TGTGCCAGCACCTTGGGGCTGGCGGGAGATCTCTACAATGAGCAGTTCTTC. This encodes CASTLGLAGDLYNEQFF. This chain connects TRBV28 to TRBJ2-1, with 7 bases aligning to TRBD2. V trimming: 7 bases; J trimming: 3 bases; junction bases outside the gene matches: 15. This CDR3 has 17 amino acids. The V gene's germline CDR1 is MDHEN and CDR2 SYDVKM.

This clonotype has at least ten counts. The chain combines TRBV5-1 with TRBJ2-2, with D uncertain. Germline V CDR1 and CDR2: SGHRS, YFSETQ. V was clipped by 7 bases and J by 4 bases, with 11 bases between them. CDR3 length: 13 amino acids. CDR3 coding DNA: TGCGCCAGCTCCATTACTGTCACCGGGGAGCTGTTTTTT. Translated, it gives CASSITVTGELFF.

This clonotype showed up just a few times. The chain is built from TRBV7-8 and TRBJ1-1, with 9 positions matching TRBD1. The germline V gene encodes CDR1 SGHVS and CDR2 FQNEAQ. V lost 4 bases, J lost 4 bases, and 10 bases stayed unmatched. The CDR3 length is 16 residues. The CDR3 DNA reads TGTGCCAGCAGCTCACAAAACAGGGGGCTGGTCACTGAAGCTTTCTTT. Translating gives CASSSQNRGLVTEAFF.

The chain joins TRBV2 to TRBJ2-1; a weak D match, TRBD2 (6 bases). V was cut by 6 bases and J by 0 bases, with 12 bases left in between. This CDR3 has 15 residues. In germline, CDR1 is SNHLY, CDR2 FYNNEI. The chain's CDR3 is CASREGRSSYNEQFF. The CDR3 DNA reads TGTGCCAGCAGGGAGGGACGAAGCTCCTACAATGAGCAGTTCTTC.

The DNA of the CDR3 is TGCAGCGTTATTCAGGAAGCCAAAAACATTCAGTACTTC. It encodes CSVIQEAKNIQYF. The J gene is TRBJ2-4, the V gene TRBV29-1; no firm D call. CDR1 is SQVTM, CDR2 ANQGSEA, per germline. The V gene lost 5 bases and the J gene lost 0 bases, with 8 bases spanning the gap. The CDR3 covers 13 residues.

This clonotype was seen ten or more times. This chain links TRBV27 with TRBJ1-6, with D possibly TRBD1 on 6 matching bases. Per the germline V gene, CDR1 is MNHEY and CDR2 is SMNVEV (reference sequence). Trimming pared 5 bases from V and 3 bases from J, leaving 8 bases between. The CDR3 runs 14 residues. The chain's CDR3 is CASSRRGYNSPLHF. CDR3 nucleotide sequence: TGTGCCAGCAGTCGCAGGGGCTATAATTCACCCCTCCACTTT.

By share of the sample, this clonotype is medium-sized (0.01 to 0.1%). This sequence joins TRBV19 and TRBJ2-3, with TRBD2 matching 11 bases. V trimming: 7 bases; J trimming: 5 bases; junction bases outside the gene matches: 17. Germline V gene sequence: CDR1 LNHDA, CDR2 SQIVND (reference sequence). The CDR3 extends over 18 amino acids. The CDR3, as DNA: TGTGCCAGTACCCCTTTCATAGCGGGAGGGCCCTCGGGAGATACGCAGTATTTT. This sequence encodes CASTPFIAGGPSGDTQYF.

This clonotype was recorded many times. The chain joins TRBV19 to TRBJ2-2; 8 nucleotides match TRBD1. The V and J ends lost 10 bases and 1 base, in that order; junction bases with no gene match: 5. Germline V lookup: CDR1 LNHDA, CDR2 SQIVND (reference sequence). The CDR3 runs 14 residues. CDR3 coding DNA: TGTGCCATTTCCGGGACAGGGAACACCGGGGAGCTGTTTTTT. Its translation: CAISGTGNTGELFF.

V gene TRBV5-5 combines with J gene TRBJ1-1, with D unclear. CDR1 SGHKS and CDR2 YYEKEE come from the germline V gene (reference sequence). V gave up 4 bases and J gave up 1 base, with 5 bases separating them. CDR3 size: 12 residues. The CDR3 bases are TGTGCCAGCAGCCTACAGAACACTGAAGCTTTCTTT. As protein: CASSLQNTEAFF.

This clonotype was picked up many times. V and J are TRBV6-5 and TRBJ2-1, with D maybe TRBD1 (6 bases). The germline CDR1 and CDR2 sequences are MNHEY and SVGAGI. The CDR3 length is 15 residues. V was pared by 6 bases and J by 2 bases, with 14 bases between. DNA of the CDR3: TGTGCCAGCAGCCACGGGCAGGGGCCCTACAATGAGCAGTTCTTC. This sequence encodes CASSHGQGPYNEQFF.